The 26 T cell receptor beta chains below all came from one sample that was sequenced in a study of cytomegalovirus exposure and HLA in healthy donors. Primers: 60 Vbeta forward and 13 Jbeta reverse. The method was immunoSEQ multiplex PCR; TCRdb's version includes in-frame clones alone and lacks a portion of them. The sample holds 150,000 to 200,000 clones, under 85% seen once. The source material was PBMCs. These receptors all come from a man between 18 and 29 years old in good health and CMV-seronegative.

CDR3 in amino acids: CARSIRTGPVHGYTF. In DNA form, the CDR3 reads TGTGCCAGAAGCATACGGACAGGCCCAGTGCATGGCTACACCTTC. The chain recombines TRBV5-3 with TRBJ1-2, with 7 bases that match TRBD1. TRBV5-3 is recorded as an ORF, its role being uncertain. The CDR3 length is 15 residues. Trimming took 4 bases from V and 6 from J; bases not matched to a gene: 12.

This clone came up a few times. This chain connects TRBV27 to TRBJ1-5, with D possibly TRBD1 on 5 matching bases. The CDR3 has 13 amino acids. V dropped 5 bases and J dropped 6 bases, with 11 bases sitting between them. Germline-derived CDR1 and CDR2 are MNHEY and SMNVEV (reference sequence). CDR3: CASSPQGTQPQHF. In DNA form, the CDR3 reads TGTGCCAGCAGTCCGCAGGGAACTCAGCCCCAGCATTTT.

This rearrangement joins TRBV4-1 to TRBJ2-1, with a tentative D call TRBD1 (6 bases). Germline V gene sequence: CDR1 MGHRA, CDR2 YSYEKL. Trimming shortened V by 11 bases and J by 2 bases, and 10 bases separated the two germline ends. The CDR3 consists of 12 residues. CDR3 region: CAVGATYNEQFF. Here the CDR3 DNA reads TGCGCCGTGGGGGCGACCTACAATGAGCAGTTCTTC.

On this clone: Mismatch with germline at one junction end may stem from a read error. The CDR3 is CSSSSGSSYEQYF. In DNA form, the CDR3 reads TGTTCCAGCAGCTCCGGGAGCTCCTACGAGCAGTACTTC. V and J are TRBV7-9 and TRBJ2-7; weak D call: TRBD2 (6 bases). The CDR3 runs 13 residues. CDR1 is SEHNR, CDR2 FQNEAQ, per germline (reference sequence).

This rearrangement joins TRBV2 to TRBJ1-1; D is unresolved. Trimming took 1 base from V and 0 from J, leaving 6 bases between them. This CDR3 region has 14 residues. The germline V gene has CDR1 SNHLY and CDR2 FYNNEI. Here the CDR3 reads CASSEGGMNTEAFF. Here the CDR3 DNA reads TGTGCCAGCAGTGAAGGAGGAATGAACACTGAAGCTTTCTTT.

In DNA, the CDR3 is TGTGCCAGCAGCTTAGGGGCAGAGCAGTTCTTC. Translated: CASSLGAEQFF. This chain links TRBV7-9 with TRBJ2-1; D is undetermined. Germline CDR1 is SEHNR and CDR2 is FQNEAQ (reference sequence). Trimming stripped 1 base from V and 10 bases from J, with 5 bases between. CDR3 length: 11 residues.

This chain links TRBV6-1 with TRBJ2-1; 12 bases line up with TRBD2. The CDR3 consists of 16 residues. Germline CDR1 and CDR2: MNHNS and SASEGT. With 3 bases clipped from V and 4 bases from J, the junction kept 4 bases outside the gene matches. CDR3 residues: CASSDTSGGLYNEQFF. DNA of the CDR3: TGTGCCAGCAGTGATACTAGCGGGGGGCTATACAATGAGCAGTTCTTC.

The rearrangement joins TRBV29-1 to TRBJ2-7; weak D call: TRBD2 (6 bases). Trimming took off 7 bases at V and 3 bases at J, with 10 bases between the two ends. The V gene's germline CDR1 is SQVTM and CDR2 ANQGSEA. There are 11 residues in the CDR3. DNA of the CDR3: TGCAGCGCGGAGGGGATCTACGAGCAGTACTTC. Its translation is CSAEGIYEQYF.

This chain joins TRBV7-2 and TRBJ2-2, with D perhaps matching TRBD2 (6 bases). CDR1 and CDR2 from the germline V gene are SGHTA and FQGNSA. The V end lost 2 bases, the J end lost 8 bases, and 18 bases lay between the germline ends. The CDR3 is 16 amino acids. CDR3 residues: CASSLFAGLLSGELFF. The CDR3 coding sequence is TGTGCCAGCAGCTTATTTGCGGGGTTATTGTCAGGGGAGCTGTTTTTT.

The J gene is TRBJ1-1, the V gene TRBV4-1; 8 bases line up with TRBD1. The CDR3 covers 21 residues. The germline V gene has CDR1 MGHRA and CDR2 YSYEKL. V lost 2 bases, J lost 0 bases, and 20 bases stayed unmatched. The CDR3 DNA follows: TGCGCCAGCAGCCAAAGTATACTTCGAAGACGGACAGGGCAGTTGAACACTGAAGCTTTCTTT. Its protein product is CASSQSILRRRTGQLNTEAFF.

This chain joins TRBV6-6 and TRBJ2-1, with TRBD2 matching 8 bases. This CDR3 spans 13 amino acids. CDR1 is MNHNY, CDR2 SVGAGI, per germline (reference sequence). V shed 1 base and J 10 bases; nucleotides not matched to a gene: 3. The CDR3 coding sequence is TGTGCCAGCAGTTACTGGTCTAGCGGGGAGCAGTTCTTC. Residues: CASSYWSSGEQFF.

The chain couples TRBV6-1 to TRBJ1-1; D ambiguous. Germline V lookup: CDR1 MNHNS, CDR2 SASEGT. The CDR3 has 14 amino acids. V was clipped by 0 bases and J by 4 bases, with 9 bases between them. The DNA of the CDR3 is TGTGCCAGCAGTGAAGCCTGGGGAGGCACTGAAGCTTTCTTT. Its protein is CASSEAWGGTEAFF.

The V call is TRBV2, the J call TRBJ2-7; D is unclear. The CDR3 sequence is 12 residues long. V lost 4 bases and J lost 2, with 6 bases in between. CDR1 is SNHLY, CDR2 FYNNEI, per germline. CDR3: CASSGRTYEQYF. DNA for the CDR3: TGTGCCAGCAGTGGCAGAACCTACGAGCAGTACTTC.

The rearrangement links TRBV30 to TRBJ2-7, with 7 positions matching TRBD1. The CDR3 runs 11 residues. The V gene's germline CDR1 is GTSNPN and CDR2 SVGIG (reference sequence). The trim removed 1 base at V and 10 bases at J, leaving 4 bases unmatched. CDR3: CAWSEGAPQYF. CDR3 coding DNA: TGTGCCTGGAGTGAGGGGGCCCCCCAGTACTTC.

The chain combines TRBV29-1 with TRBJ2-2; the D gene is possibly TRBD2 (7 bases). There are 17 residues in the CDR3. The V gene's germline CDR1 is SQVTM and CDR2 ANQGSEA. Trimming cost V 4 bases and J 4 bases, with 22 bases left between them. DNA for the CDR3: TGCAGCGTTGTGGGCGGGGAGGGTCAACAGGGCACCGGGGAGCTGTTTTTT. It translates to CSVVGGEGQQGTGELFF.

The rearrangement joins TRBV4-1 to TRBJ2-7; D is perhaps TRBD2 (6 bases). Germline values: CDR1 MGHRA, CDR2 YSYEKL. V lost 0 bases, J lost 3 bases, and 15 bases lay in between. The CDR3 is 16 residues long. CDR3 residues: CASSQDPGTQRYEQYF. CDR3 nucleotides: TGCGCCAGCAGCCAAGACCCCGGGACTCAACGCTACGAGCAGTACTTC.

The CDR3 protein is CAARQRGSRTDTQYF. CDR3 DNA sequence: TGTGCCGCCCGACAAAGGGGGAGTAGGACAGATACGCAGTATTTT. V and J are TRBV6-5 and TRBJ2-3; tentative D call: TRBD1 (6 bases). CDR1 and CDR2 (germline): MNHEY, SVGAGI. V was pared by 11 bases and J by 3 bases, with 21 bases between. The CDR3 sequence is 15 residues long.

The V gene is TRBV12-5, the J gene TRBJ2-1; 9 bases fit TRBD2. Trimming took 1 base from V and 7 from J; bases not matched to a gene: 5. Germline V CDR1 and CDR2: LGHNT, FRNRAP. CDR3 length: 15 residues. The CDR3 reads CASGLGTSVRNEQFF. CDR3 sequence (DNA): TGTGCTAGTGGTTTGGGGACTAGCGTCCGGAATGAGCAGTTCTTC.

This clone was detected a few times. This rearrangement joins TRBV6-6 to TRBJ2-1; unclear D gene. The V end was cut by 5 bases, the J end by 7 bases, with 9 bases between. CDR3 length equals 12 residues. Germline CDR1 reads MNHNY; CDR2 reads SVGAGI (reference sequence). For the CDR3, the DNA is TGTGCCAGCAGTCACGTTAGTAATGAGCAGTTCTTC. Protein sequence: CASSHVSNEQFF.

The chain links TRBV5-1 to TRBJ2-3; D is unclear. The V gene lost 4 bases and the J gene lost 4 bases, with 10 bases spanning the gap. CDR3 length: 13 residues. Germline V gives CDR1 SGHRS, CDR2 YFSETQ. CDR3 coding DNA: TGCGCCAGCAGCAGTAGCAGCTCAGATACGCAGTATTTT. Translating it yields CASSSSSSDTQYF. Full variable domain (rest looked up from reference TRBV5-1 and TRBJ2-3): KAGVTQTPRYLIKTRGQQVTLSCSPISGHRSVSWYQQTPGQGLQFLFEYFSETQRNKGNFPGRFSGRQFSNSRSEMNVSTLELGDSALYLCASSSSSSDTQYFGPGTRLTVL.

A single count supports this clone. This CDR3 reads CASSTEEPGTYNEQFF. The DNA of the CDR3 is TGTGCCAGCAGCACTGAGGAGCCAGGGACCTACAATGAGCAGTTCTTC. This chain uses TRBV11-2 with TRBJ2-1, with D possibly being TRBD1 (5 bases). This CDR3 comprises 16 residues. Per germline, CDR1 SGHAT and CDR2 FQNNGV. Between the trimmed V and J ends, which lost 5 bases and 2 bases, there was a span of 16 bases.

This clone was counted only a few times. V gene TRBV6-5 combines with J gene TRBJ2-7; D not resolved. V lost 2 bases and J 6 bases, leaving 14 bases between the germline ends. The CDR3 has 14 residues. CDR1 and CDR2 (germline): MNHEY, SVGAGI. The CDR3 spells CASSYPGRTSEQYF. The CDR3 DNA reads TGTGCCAGCAGTTACCCCGGTCGAACGAGCGAGCAGTACTTC.

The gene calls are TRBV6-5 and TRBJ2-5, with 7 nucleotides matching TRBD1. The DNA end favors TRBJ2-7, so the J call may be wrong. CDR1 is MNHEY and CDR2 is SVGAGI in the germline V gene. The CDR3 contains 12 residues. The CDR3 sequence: CASRDRTYEQYF. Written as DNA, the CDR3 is TGTGCCAGCAGGGACAGGACCTACGAGCAGTACTTC.

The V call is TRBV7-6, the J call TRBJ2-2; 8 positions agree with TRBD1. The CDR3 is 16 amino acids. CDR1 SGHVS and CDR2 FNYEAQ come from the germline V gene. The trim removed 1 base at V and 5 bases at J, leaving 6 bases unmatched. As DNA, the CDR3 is TGTGCCAGCAGCTTAGGGCAGGGGGCGAGGACCGGGGAGCTGTTTTTT. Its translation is CASSLGQGARTGELFF.

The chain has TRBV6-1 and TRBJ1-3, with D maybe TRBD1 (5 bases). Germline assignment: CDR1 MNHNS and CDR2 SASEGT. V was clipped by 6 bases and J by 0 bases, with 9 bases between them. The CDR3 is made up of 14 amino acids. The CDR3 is CASSWTTSGNTIYF. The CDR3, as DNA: TGTGCCAGCAGCTGGACAACCTCTGGAAACACCATATATTTT.

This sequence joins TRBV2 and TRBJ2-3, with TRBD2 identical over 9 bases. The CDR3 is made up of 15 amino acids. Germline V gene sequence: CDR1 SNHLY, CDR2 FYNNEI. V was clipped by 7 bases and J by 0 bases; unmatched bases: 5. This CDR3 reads CASTTSGFSTDTQYF. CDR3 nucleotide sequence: TGTGCCAGCACGACTAGCGGCTTTAGCACAGATACGCAGTATTTT.